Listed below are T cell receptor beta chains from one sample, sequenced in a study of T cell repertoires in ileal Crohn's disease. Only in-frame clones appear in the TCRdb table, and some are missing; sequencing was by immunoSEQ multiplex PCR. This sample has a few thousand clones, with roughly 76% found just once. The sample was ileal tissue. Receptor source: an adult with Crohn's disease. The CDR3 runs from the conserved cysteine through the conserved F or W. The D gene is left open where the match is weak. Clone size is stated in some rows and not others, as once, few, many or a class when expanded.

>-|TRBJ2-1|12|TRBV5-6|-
CASSLAAGEQFF
TGTGCCAGCAGCTTGGCAGCGGGTGAGCAGTTCTTC
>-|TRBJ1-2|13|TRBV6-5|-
CASRFTGAGGYTF
TGTGCCAGCAGATTTACAGGAGCGGGTGGCTACACCTTC
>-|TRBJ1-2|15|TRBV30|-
CAWSVLDDGAGGYTF
TGTGCCTGGAGTGTATTGGACGACGGGGCTGGGGGCTACACCTTC
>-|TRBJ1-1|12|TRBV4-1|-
CASSQGARRAFF
TGCGCCAGCAGCCAAGGGGCTCGGAGGGCTTTCTTT
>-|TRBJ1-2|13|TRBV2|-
CASSGDMGYGYTF
TGTGCCAGCAGTGGCGACATGGGCTATGGCTACACCTTC
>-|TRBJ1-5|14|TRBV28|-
CASKSSPEAQPQHF
TGTGCCAGCAAGAGTAGTCCGGAAGCACAGCCCCAGCATTTT
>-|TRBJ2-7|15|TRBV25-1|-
CASSDYLNGDYEQYF
TGTGCCAGCAGTGATTACCTCAACGGGGACTACGAGCAGTACTTC
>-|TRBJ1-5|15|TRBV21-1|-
CASRTQGSGNQPQHF
TGTGCCAGCAGGACCCAGGGGTCGGGCAATCAGCCCCAGCATTTT
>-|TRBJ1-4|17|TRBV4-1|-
CASSQAGGGDANEKLFF
TGCGCCAGCAGCCAAGCTGGCGGGGGAGACGCTAATGAAAAACTGTTTTTT
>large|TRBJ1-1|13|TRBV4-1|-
CASSQLRRDEAFF
TGCGCCAGCAGCCAACTTCGTAGGGATGAAGCTTTCTTT
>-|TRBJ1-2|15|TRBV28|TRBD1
CASSLLTGARYGYTF
TGTGCCAGCAGTTTATTGACAGGGGCGCGGTATGGCTACACCTTC
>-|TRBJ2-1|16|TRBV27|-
CASSLESGTWGNEQFF
TGTGCCAGCAGTTTAGAATCGGGGACTTGGGGCAATGAGCAGTTCTTC
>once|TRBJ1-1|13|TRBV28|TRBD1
CASRGQGRTEAFF
TGTGCCAGCAGGGGACAGGGTAGGACTGAAGCTTTCTTT
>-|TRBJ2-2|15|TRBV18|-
CASSPDSTYTGELFF
TGTGCCAGCTCCCCCGACAGCACCTACACCGGGGAGCTGTTTTTT
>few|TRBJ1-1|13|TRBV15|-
CATSSTTRTEAFF
TGTGCCACCAGCAGTACGACAAGAACTGAAGCTTTCTTT
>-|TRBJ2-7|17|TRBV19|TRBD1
CASSQDSPGQGAGEQYF
TGTGCCAGCAGTCAAGACTCCCCGGGACAGGGGGCAGGGGAGCAGTACTTC
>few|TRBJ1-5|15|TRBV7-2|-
CASSLDVGGGKPQHF
TGTGCCAGCAGCTTAGATGTTGGCGGTGGGAAGCCCCAGCATTTT
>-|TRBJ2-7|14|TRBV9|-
CASSVASVGYEQYF
TGTGCCAGCAGCGTAGCTTCGGTAGGCTACGAGCAGTACTTC
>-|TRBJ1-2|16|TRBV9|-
CASSFANRAPDYGYTF
TGTGCCAGCAGCTTTGCCAACAGGGCCCCCGACTATGGCTACACCTTC
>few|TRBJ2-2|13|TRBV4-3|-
CASRGANTGELFF
TGCGCCAGCCGGGGTGCGAACACCGGGGAGCTGTTTTTT
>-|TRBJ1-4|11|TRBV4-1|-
CASSLNEKLFF
TGCGCCAGCAGCCTGAATGAAAAACTGTTTTTT
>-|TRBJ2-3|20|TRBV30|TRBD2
CAWSVDSGSGRAGFRDTQYF
TGTGCCTGGAGTGTGGATTCGGGTAGCGGGAGGGCCGGTTTTAGAGATACGCAGTATTTT
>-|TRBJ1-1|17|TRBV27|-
CASSSWGRGRGNTEAFF
TGTGCCAGCAGTTCCTGGGGCCGGGGCCGGGGGAACACTGAAGCTTTCTTT
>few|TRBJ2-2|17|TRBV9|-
CASSVRGTFIGTGELFF
TGTGCCAGCAGCGTTAGGGGGACGTTTATTGGCACCGGGGAGCTGTTTTTT
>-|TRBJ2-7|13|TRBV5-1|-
CASSLAADYEQYF
TGCGCCAGCAGCTTGGCGGCAGACTACGAGCAGTACTTC
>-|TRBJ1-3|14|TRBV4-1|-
CASSQGPSGNTIYF
TGCGCCAGCAGCCAGGGGCCCTCTGGAAACACCATATATTTT
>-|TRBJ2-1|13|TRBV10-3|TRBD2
CAIGGLAENEQFF
TGTGCCATCGGAGGACTAGCAGAAAATGAGCAGTTCTTC
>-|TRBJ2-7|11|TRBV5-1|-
CASSEGGEQYF
TGCGCCAGCAGCGAGGGAGGCGAGCAGTACTTC
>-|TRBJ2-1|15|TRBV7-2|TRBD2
CASSMSSGSGNEQFF
TGTGCCAGCAGCATGTCTAGCGGGAGTGGGAATGAGCAGTTCTTC
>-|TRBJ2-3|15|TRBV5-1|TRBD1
CASSTGQGWTDTQYF
TGCGCCAGCAGCACCGGACAGGGGTGGACAGATACGCAGTATTTT
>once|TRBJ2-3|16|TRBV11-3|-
CASSLGGGSGTDTQYF
TGTGCCAGCAGCTTAGGAGGGGGGTCTGGCACAGATACGCAGTATTTT
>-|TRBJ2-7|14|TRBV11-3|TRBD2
CASSRLAGDYEQYF
TGTGCCAGCAGCCGACTAGCGGGGGACTACGAGCAGTACTTC
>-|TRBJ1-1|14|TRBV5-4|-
CASSSPKGYTEAFF
TGTGCCAGCAGCTCCCCTAAGGGGTACACTGAAGCTTTCTTT
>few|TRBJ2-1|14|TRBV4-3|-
CASSQVAGNNEQFF
TGCGCCAGCAGCCAAGTTGCAGGGAACAATGAGCAGTTCTTC
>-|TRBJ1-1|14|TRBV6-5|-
CASSYSGHRFRAFF
TGTGCCAGCAGTTACTCCGGACATCGTTTCAGGGCTTTCTTT
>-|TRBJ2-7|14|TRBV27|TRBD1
CASSYDRGTYEQYF
TGTGCCAGCAGTTATGACAGGGGTACCTACGAGCAGTACTTC
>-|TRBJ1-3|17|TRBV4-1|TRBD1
CASSLARGTGIGDTIYF
TGCGCCAGCAGCCTCGCTCGGGGGACAGGGATTGGGGACACCATATATTTT
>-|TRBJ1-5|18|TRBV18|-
CASSPQTAGAGGNQPQHF
TGTGCCAGCTCACCTCAAACGGCGGGCGCCGGTGGGAATCAGCCCCAGCATTTT
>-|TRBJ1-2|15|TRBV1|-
CTSSPGDRDVYGYTF
TGCACCAGCAGCCCCGGAGACAGGGACGTCTATGGCTACACCTTC
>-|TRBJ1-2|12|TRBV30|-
CAWYDGGSGYTF
TGTGCCTGGTATGATGGGGGCAGCGGCTACACCTTC
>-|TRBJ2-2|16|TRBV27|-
CASSSLVGKIHGELFF
TGTGCCAGCAGTTCCCTTGTGGGCAAAATCCACGGGGAGCTGTTTTTT
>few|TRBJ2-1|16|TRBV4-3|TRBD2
CASRPTSGGSYNEQFF
TGCGCCAGCAGACCGACTAGCGGGGGTTCCTACAATGAGCAGTTCTTC
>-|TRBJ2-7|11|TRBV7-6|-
CASSLGREQYF
TGTGCCAGCAGCTTAGGGAGGGAGCAGTACTTC
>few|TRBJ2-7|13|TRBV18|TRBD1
CASSWDRGYEQYF
TGTGCCAGCTCGTGGGACAGGGGTTACGAGCAGTACTTC